The entry below describes one TCR beta chain. Its cognate antigen is unknown. The source of the sample is a study of a mutant IDH1 vaccine in newly diagnosed glioma. Clones were sequenced by immunoSEQ multiplex PCR, and TCRdb holds only the in-frame ones, with some missing. The sample lists around 62,000 clones, 89% occurring once. From germline, CDR1 is MGHDK and CDR2 SYGVNS. The CDR3 has 18 amino acids. After removal of 8 bases from V and 0 bases from J, the junction contained 14 bases not matched to a gene. Study-level results: Across multiple MHC alleles, approximately 93% of patients had vaccine-induced responses.

Time point reported: week 11, during vaccination. With topical imiquimod, each dose of the vaccine consisted of 300 ug of mutant IDH1 20-mer peptide. Tumors from donors were new WHO grade 3 or 4 IDH1-mutant astrocytomas with ATRX loss. Sample: PBMCs, taken from a glioma patient whose treatment included an IDH1 peptide vaccine. This rearrangement joins TRBV25-1 to TRBJ2-4, with 9 bases fitting TRBD1. The sequence was obtained from a man aged 35 to 55 with glioma. The chain's CDR3 is CASSPGTGKTLAKNIQYF. The DNA of the CDR3 is TGTGCCAGCTCCCCCGGGACAGGGAAGACACTAGCCAAAAACATTCAGTACTTC.